The 13 T cell receptor beta chains below come from one sample, sequenced in a study of T cells after posttransplantation cyclophosphamide. The table came from immunoSEQ multiplex PCR; TCRdb's copy has only in-frame clones and leaves some out. This sample carries approximately 41,000 clones, none of them present only once. Sequenced material: PBMCs. The receptor source for this set is a man over 45 in good health, CMV-negative, and a related stem cell transplant donor.

This clone has a count of ten or more. The chain couples TRBV19 to TRBJ2-6; 8 nucleotides align to TRBD1. The CDR3 has 18 amino acids. The J segment lost 0 bases and the V segment lost 3 bases, leaving 7 bases of the junction unmatched. Germline CDR1 is LNHDA and CDR2 is SQIVND (reference sequence). The CDR3 region is CASSIRQGLDSGANVLTF. CDR3 coding DNA: TGTGCCAGTAGTATTAGACAGGGGTTGGACTCTGGGGCCAACGTCCTGACTTTC.

This clone has ten or more counts. The chain recombines TRBV7-3 with TRBJ2-1; weak D call: TRBD2 (7 bases). CDR3 length equals 19 residues. V dropped 8 bases and J dropped 7 bases, with 33 bases sitting between them. The germline V gene encodes CDR1 SGHTA and CDR2 FQGTGA. This CDR3 is CASSLLVARAGQGTNEQFF. CDR3 nucleotide sequence: TGTGCCAGCTCGTTATTAGTAGCCCGAGCGGGACAAGGGACTAATGAGCAGTTCTTC.

This clone was recorded many times. V and J are TRBV2 and TRBJ1-1, with TRBD1 matching 8 bases. Germline V gives CDR1 SNHLY, CDR2 FYNNEI. V was clipped by 4 bases and J by 5 bases; unmatched bases: 3. The CDR3 is 13 amino acids. For the CDR3, the DNA is TGTGCCAGCAGTGCAGGGGGCCGTACTGAAGCTTTCTTT. Amino acid sequence: CASSAGGRTEAFF.

This clone was detected only a few times. The chain couples TRBV6-5 to TRBJ2-2, with D tentatively TRBD2 (5 bases). V gave up 3 bases and J gave up 4 bases, with 15 bases separating them. The CDR3 totals 16 residues. Germline V gene lookup returns CDR1 MNHEY and CDR2 SVGAGI. This chain's CDR3 is CASSYVRGSGTGELFF. The CDR3 region has the DNA TGTGCCAGCAGTTATGTGCGAGGGTCGGGCACCGGGGAGCTGTTTTTT.

This clone showed up many times. V usage is TRBV4-3 and J usage is TRBJ2-1, with 7 bases that match TRBD2. V was clipped by 0 bases and J by 9 bases; unmatched bases: 11. Germline-derived CDR1 and CDR2 are LGHNA and YSLEER. The CDR3 has 16 residues. The CDR3 DNA reads TGCGCCAGCAGCCAAGAGGTGGACGGGGGGACGGGTGAGCAGTTCTTC. It specifies CASSQEVDGGTGEQFF.

The sample holds many counts of this clone. The rearrangement joins TRBV6-6 to TRBJ1-3; D unresolved. V was trimmed by 2 bases and J by 0 bases, leaving 5 bases between them. Germline V lookup: CDR1 MNHNY, CDR2 SVGAGI (reference sequence). The CDR3 sequence is 14 residues long. The CDR3 loop reads CASSYTYSGNTIYF. The CDR3 DNA is TGTGCCAGCAGTTACACTTACTCTGGAAACACCATATATTTT.

This clone was recorded many times. The rearrangement joins TRBV6-6 to TRBJ1-3; unclear D gene. Germline V gene data show CDR1 as MNHNY and CDR2 as SVGAGI (reference sequence). CDR3 size: 16 residues. V lost 0 bases to trimming and J lost 0 bases, with 9 bases between them. CDR3 in amino acids: CASSYSIAPSGNTIYF. DNA for the CDR3: TGTGCCAGCAGTTACTCGATTGCGCCCTCTGGAAACACCATATATTTT.

This clone showed up just a few times. The V gene is TRBV7-3, the J gene TRBJ2-3; 7 bases match TRBD2. After removal of 5 bases from V and 0 bases from J, the junction contained 8 bases not matched to a gene. CDR1 and CDR2 (germline): SGHTA, FQGTGA. The CDR3 is 16 amino acids. The CDR3 region has the DNA TGTGCCAGCAGCCCCCGGGATAGCGGGAGCACAGATACGCAGTATTTT. Its protein product is CASSPRDSGSTDTQYF.

This clone was found a few times. The rearrangement uses TRBV27 and TRBJ2-3, with a tentative D call TRBD2 (5 bases). In germline, CDR1 is MNHEY, CDR2 SMNVEV (reference sequence). V lost 6 bases to trimming and J lost 8 bases, with 18 bases between them. The CDR3 is 14 amino acids. The CDR3 bases are TGTGCCAGCAGAAGCGGACCTAACTTCGCTACGCAGTATTTT. Translation gives CASRSGPNFATQYF.

There are many counts of this clone. The chain couples TRBV6-6 to TRBJ2-7, with TRBD2 identical over 12 bases. Looked up from germline, CDR1 is MNHNY and CDR2 is SVGAGI (reference sequence). With V trimmed by 6 bases and J by 3 bases, 3 bases remained unmatched. The CDR3 length is 14 residues. CDR3 coding DNA: TGTGCCAGCAGATGGACTAGCGGGGACTACGAGCAGTACTTC. Encoded protein: CASRWTSGDYEQYF.

This clone was detected many times. The junction and the germline gene differ at one end; a read error may be behind it. V and J are TRBV19 and TRBJ2-7; the match to TRBD1 covers 7 bases. The CDR3 sequence is 13 residues long. CDR1 is LNHDA, CDR2 SQIVND, per germline (reference sequence). CDR3 sequence (DNA): TGTGCCGGTAGTACCGACAGGGCCTACGAGCAGTACTTC. Amino acids: CAGSTDRAYEQYF.

This clone was recorded at least ten times. The CDR3 reads CASSRGVGETQYF. CDR3 nucleotide sequence: TGTGCCAGCAGTCGGGGGGTGGGAGAGACCCAGTACTTC. The rearrangement uses TRBV6-1 and TRBJ2-5, with 7 positions matching TRBD2. The germline V gene encodes CDR1 MNHNS and CDR2 SASEGT. The CDR3 extends over 13 amino acids. Trimming took 5 bases from V and 4 from J; bases not matched to a gene: 4.

This clone was observed many times. This chain uses TRBV27 with TRBJ2-7; D remains unclear. CDR1 is MNHEY and CDR2 is SMNVEV in the germline V gene (reference sequence). V lost 5 bases and J lost 9, with 11 bases in between. The CDR3 runs to 11 residues. CDR3 region: CASSRPRGQYF. DNA of the CDR3: TGTGCCAGCAGTAGGCCCCGCGGGCAGTACTTC.